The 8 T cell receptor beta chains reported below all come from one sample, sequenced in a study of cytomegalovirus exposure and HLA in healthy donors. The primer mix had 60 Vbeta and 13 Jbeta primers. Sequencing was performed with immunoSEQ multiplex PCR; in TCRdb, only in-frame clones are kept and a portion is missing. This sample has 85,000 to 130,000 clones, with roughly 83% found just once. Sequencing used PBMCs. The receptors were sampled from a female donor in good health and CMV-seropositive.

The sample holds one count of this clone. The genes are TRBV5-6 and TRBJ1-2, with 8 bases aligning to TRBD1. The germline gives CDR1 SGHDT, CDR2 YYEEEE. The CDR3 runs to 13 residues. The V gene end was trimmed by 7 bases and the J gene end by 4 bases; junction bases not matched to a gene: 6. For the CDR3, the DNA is TGTGCCAGCGCCCGCGACAGGGGCTATGGCTACACCTTC. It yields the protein CASARDRGYGYTF.

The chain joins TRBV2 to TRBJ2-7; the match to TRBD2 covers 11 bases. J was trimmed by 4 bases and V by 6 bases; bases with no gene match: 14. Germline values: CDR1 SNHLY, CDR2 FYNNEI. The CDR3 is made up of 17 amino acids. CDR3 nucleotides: TGTGCCAGCAGGGGTACTAGCGGGAGAGAGCGGGTTTACGAGCAGTACTTC. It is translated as CASRGTSGRERVYEQYF.

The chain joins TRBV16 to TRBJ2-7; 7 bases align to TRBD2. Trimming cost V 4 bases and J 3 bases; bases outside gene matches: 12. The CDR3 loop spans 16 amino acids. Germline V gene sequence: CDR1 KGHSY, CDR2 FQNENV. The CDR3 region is CASSPSSFGGYYEQYF. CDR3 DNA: TGTGCCAGCAGCCCGAGTTCTTTCGGGGGGTACTACGAGCAGTACTTC.

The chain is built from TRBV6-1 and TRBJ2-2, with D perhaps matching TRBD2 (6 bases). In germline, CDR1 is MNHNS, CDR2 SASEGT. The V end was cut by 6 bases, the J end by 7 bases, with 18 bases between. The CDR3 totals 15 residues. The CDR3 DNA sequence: TGTGCCAGCAGCACCATAGGGGCGGGGAGCGGGGAGCTGTTTTTT. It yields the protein CASSTIGAGSGELFF.

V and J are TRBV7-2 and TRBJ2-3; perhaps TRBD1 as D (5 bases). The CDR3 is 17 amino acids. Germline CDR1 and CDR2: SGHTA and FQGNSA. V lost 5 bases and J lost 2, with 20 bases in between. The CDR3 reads CASSPGIGSPPTDTQYF. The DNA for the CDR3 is TGTGCCAGCAGCCCAGGGATAGGTTCACCCCCCACAGATACGCAGTATTTT. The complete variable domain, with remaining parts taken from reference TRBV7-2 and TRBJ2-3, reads GAGVSQSPSNKVTEKGKDVELRCDPISGHTALYWYRQSLGQGLEFLIYFQGNSAPDKSGLPSDRFSAERTGGSVSTLTIQRTQQEDSAVYLCASSPGIGSPPTDTQYFGPGTRLTVL.

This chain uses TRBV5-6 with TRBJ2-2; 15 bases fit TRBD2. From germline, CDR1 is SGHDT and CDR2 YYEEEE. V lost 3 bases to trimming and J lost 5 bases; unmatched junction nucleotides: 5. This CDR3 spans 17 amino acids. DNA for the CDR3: TGTGCCAGCAGCTCGCCAGGACTAGCGGGAGGGACCGGGGAGCTGTTTTTT. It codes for CASSSPGLAGGTGELFF.

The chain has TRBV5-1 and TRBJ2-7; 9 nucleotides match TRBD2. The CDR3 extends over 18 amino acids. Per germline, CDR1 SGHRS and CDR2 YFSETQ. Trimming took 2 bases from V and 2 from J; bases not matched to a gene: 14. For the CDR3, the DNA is TGCGCCAGCAGCTTTTCGTTTGGAGCGGGGGGCCTTACCTACGAGCAGTACTTC. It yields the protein CASSFSFGAGGLTYEQYF.

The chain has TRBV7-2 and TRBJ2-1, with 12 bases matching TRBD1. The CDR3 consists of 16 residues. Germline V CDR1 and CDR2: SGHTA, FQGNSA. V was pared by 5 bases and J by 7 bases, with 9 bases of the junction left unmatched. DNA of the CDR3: TGTGCCAGCAGCCTCCGGTGGGGACAGGGGGCGAATGAGCAGTTCTTC. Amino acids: CASSLRWGQGANEQFF. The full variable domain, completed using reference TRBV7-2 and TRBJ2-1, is GAGVSQSPSNKVTEKGKDVELRCDPISGHTALYWYRQSLGQGLEFLIYFQGNSAPDKSGLPSDRFSAERTGGSVSTLTIQRTQQEDSAVYLCASSLRWGQGANEQFFGPGTRLTVL.